These T cell receptor beta chains were read from a single sample in a study of T cell responses to AZD1222 COVID-19 vaccine. The table came from immunoSEQ multiplex PCR; TCRdb's copy has only in-frame clones and leaves some out. The table lists about 99,000 clones, around 94% of them singletons. The starting material was peripheral blood, obtained on day 0 of AZD1222 vaccination. The origin of the receptors is an adult in good health. The CDR3 runs from the conserved cysteine through the conserved F or W. D genes are given only for firm matches. Size is stated for part of the rows, as once, few or many counts, or as a class when the clone is expanded.

d_gene: -
abundance: -
v_gene: TRBV6-5
len: 13
j_gene: TRBJ1-2
CDR3nt: TGTGCCAGCACTGTCGACAGAACTTATGGCTGCACCTTC
CDR3aa: CASTVDRTYGCTF

d_gene: TRBD1
abundance: -
v_gene: TRBV7-6
len: 15
j_gene: TRBJ2-3
CDR3nt: TGTGCCAGCAGCTCCTCGGGACAGGGGGTGGATACGCAGTATTTT
CDR3aa: CASSSSGQGVDTQYF

d_gene: TRBD1
abundance: -
v_gene: TRBV6-5
len: 15
j_gene: TRBJ2-7
CDR3nt: TGTGCCAGCAGTCATGGGACAGGGGGTTCTCGGGAGCAGTACTTC
CDR3aa: CASSHGTGGSREQYF

d_gene: TRBD1
abundance: -
v_gene: TRBV12-3/TRBV12-4
len: 13
j_gene: TRBJ1-1
CDR3nt: TGTGCCAGCACTCTTAAACAGGGGACTGAAGCTTTCTTT
CDR3aa: CASTLKQGTEAFF

d_gene: TRBD1
abundance: -
v_gene: TRBV6-5
len: 13
j_gene: TRBJ1-2
CDR3nt: TGTGCCAGCAGGCTCGGACAGGAGAATGGCTACACCTTC
CDR3aa: CASRLGQENGYTF

d_gene: -
abundance: -
v_gene: TRBV20-1
len: 11
j_gene: TRBJ1-1
CDR3nt: TGCAGTGCTAGCATTTGGAATCGAGCTTTCTTT
CDR3aa: CSASIWNRAFF

d_gene: -
abundance: -
v_gene: TRBV5-4
len: 15
j_gene: TRBJ2-5
CDR3nt: TGTGCCAGCAGCTTGGCCCGGGGTCCAAAAGAGACCCAGTACTTC
CDR3aa: CASSLARGPKETQYF

d_gene: -
abundance: once
v_gene: TRBV5-4
len: 13
j_gene: TRBJ2-1
CDR3nt: TGTGCCAGCAGCTTGGTGGGAGGCAGTGAGCAGTTCTTC
CDR3aa: CASSLVGGSEQFF

d_gene: -
abundance: -
v_gene: TRBV18
len: 16
j_gene: TRBJ1-1
CDR3nt: TGTGCCAGCTCACCAGGGGGGAGGGACAAGAGTGCTGAAGCTTTCTTT
CDR3aa: CASSPGGRDKSAEAFF

d_gene: -
abundance: -
v_gene: TRBV3-1/TRBV3-2
len: 15
j_gene: TRBJ1-1
CDR3nt: TGTGCCAGCAGCCAAGATCGCGGGAGGAACACTGAAGCTTTCTTT
CDR3aa: CASSQDRGRNTEAFF

d_gene: -
abundance: once
v_gene: TRBV7-2
len: 14
j_gene: TRBJ2-2
CDR3nt: TGTGCCAGCAGCTTAGGAATAGGGACCGGGGAGCTGTTTTTT
CDR3aa: CASSLGIGTGELFF

d_gene: -
abundance: -
v_gene: TRBV19
len: 17
j_gene: TRBJ1-5
CDR3nt: TGTGCCAGTAGTGTACAGATGGGTGTACGAAGCAATCAGCCCCAGCATTTT
CDR3aa: CASSVQMGVRSNQPQHF

d_gene: -
abundance: -
v_gene: TRBV11-3
len: 16
j_gene: TRBJ1-1
CDR3nt: TGTGCCAGCAGCAACCATGAGGGCATCGTTGGGACTGAAGCTTTCTTT
CDR3aa: CASSNHEGIVGTEAFF

d_gene: -
abundance: -
v_gene: TRBV19
len: 13
j_gene: TRBJ1-2
CDR3nt: TGTGCCAGTAGTGTGTTGAGGGACTATGGCTACACCTTC
CDR3aa: CASSVLRDYGYTF

d_gene: -
abundance: -
v_gene: TRBV2
len: 16
j_gene: TRBJ2-2
CDR3nt: TGTGCCAGCAGTGAAGTCGCGGCAGGGAACACCGGGGAGCTGTTTTTT
CDR3aa: CASSEVAAGNTGELFF

d_gene: -
abundance: -
v_gene: TRBV3-1/TRBV3-2
len: 14
j_gene: TRBJ1-1
CDR3nt: TGTGCCAGCAGCCAGCTGAACAGGAACACTGAAGCTTTCTTT
CDR3aa: CASSQLNRNTEAFF

d_gene: -
abundance: once
v_gene: TRBV9
len: 16
j_gene: TRBJ1-3
CDR3nt: TGTGCCAGCAGCGTAGTACCGAAAAACTCTGGAAACACCATATATTTT
CDR3aa: CASSVVPKNSGNTIYF

d_gene: -
abundance: -
v_gene: TRBV5-1
len: 12
j_gene: TRBJ1-3
CDR3nt: TGCGCCAGCAGCAACTCTGGAAACACCATATATTTT
CDR3aa: CASSNSGNTIYF

d_gene: TRBD2
abundance: -
v_gene: TRBV7-3
len: 14
j_gene: TRBJ2-3
CDR3nt: TGTGCCAGCACCCGCGGGGGACCCACAGATACGCAGTATTTT
CDR3aa: CASTRGGPTDTQYF

d_gene: -
abundance: -
v_gene: TRBV6-2/TRBV6-3
len: 12
j_gene: TRBJ2-1
CDR3nt: TGTGCCAGCAGCCACGCCGCGCCAGAGCAGTTCTTC
CDR3aa: CASSHAAPEQFF

d_gene: -
abundance: -
v_gene: TRBV30
len: 15
j_gene: TRBJ2-5
CDR3nt: TGTGCCTGGAGTGTACTTGGGGGCGTCCAAGAGACCCAGTACTTC
CDR3aa: CAWSVLGGVQETQYF

d_gene: -
abundance: -
v_gene: TRBV2
len: 17
j_gene: TRBJ2-6
CDR3nt: TGTGCCAGCAAGCCATGGGGGTGGGGCTCTGGGGCCAACGTCCTGACTTTC
CDR3aa: CASKPWGWGSGANVLTF

d_gene: TRBD2
abundance: -
v_gene: TRBV7-3
len: 15
j_gene: TRBJ2-5
CDR3nt: TGTGCCAGCAGCCTACTAGCGGGGACACAAGAGACCCAGTACTTC
CDR3aa: CASSLLAGTQETQYF

d_gene: -
abundance: -
v_gene: TRBV11-2
len: 15
j_gene: TRBJ2-5
CDR3nt: TGTGCCAGCAGCGGCGCAAGGGGCCTTGGGGAGACCCAGTACTTC
CDR3aa: CASSGARGLGETQYF

d_gene: -
abundance: -
v_gene: TRBV30
len: 11
j_gene: TRBJ1-1
CDR3nt: TGTGCCTGGATATTGAACACTGAAGCTTTCTTT
CDR3aa: CAWILNTEAFF

d_gene: -
abundance: -
v_gene: TRBV12-5
len: 13
j_gene: TRBJ1-5
CDR3nt: TGTGCTAGTGGTTTGAACCGAGATCAGCCCCAGCATTTT
CDR3aa: CASGLNRDQPQHF

d_gene: -
abundance: -
v_gene: TRBV19
len: 15
j_gene: TRBJ1-4
CDR3nt: TGTGCCAGTAGCCTCCGGGGGGCAACTAATGAAAAACTGTTTTTT
CDR3aa: CASSLRGATNEKLFF

d_gene: TRBD2
abundance: -
v_gene: TRBV4-3
len: 17
j_gene: TRBJ2-2
CDR3nt: TGCGCCAGCAGCCAAGTTTTAGCGGGAGCAAGTAGGGGGGAGCTGTTTTTT
CDR3aa: CASSQVLAGASRGELFF

d_gene: TRBD1
abundance: -
v_gene: TRBV27
len: 15
j_gene: TRBJ1-6
CDR3nt: TGTGCCAGCAGTGGAGGGACAGCCCTTAATTCACCCCTCCACTTT
CDR3aa: CASSGGTALNSPLHF

d_gene: TRBD1
abundance: -
v_gene: TRBV7-8
len: 15
j_gene: TRBJ1-5
CDR3nt: TGTGCCAGCAGCAAAGAGGACAGGAGCAATCAGCCCCAGCATTTT
CDR3aa: CASSKEDRSNQPQHF

d_gene: TRBD1
abundance: -
v_gene: TRBV18
len: 17
j_gene: TRBJ1-5
CDR3nt: TGTGCCAGCTCACCAACCTACGACAGGGGGCTTAATCAGCCCCAGCATTTT
CDR3aa: CASSPTYDRGLNQPQHF

d_gene: -
abundance: -
v_gene: TRBV7-9
len: 12
j_gene: TRBJ1-3
CDR3nt: TGTGCCAGCAGCAAACAGGGAAACACCATATATTTT
CDR3aa: CASSKQGNTIYF

d_gene: TRBD2
abundance: -
v_gene: TRBV18
len: 15
j_gene: TRBJ2-7
CDR3nt: TGTGCCAGCTCAGGTATGGGGACTAGCGTTTTCGAGCAGTACTTC
CDR3aa: CASSGMGTSVFEQYF

d_gene: -
abundance: -
v_gene: TRBV30
len: 15
j_gene: TRBJ1-6
CDR3nt: TGTGCCTGGAGTGCTTTTACCGGGAGCAATTCACCCCTCCACTTT
CDR3aa: CAWSAFTGSNSPLHF

d_gene: -
abundance: few
v_gene: TRBV29-1
len: 15
j_gene: TRBJ1-1
CDR3nt: TGCAGCGTTGCCAACCAGTTGACAGGGAACACTGAAGCTTTCTTT
CDR3aa: CSVANQLTGNTEAFF

d_gene: -
abundance: -
v_gene: TRBV9
len: 14
j_gene: TRBJ1-6
CDR3nt: TGTGCCAGCAGCGGGATAAACTATAATTCACCCCTCCACTTT
CDR3aa: CASSGINYNSPLHF